The 11 T cell receptor beta chains given below trace back to one sample, sequenced in a study of shared clonotypes between healthy human individuals. Libraries were prepared by immunoSEQ multiplex PCR; TCRdb keeps only in-frame clonotypes and omits some of them. This table holds roughly 2.5 million clones, around 94% found once. Sequencing input: naive CD4+ T cells sorted from blood. Subset noted: CD45RA+ positively selected. The receptors were gathered from a man aged 18 to 29 in good health.

This chain links TRBV10-3 with TRBJ2-7; the match to TRBD2 covers 8 bases. CDR3 length equals 15 residues. Per the germline V gene, CDR1 is ENHRY and CDR2 is SYGVKD. J was trimmed by 1 base and V by 2 bases; bases with no gene match: 4. CDR3 in DNA: TGTGCCATCAGTGAGCGGGGGGGGGCGTCCTACGAGCAGTACTTC. It codes for CAISERGGASYEQYF.

This chain uses TRBV7-2 with TRBJ2-5; D gene unclear. The ends were cut back, 3 bases at V and 6 bases at J, with 11 bases in the middle. The CDR3 totals 13 residues. CDR1 and CDR2 (germline): SGHTA, FQGNSA. CDR3 loop: CASSLSELQTQYF. CDR3 coding DNA: TGTGCCAGCAGCTTGAGTGAATTGCAGACCCAGTACTTC.

This clone was seen only once. This chain links TRBV7-8 with TRBJ2-1, with 8 bases aligning to TRBD2. CDR3 length: 17 amino acids. Germline CDR1 reads SGHVS; CDR2 reads FQNEAQ. V trimming: 0 bases; J trimming: 2 bases; junction bases outside the gene matches: 6. Here the CDR3 DNA reads TGTGCCAGCAGCTTAGCGGTTGCGGGGGGTACCTACAATGAGCAGTTCTTC. As protein: CASSLAVAGGTYNEQFF.

Here the CDR3 reads CASSFIGSGVEKLFF. The CDR3 DNA reads TGTGCCAGCAGCTTTATTGGGTCAGGTGTCGAAAAACTGTTTTTT. This rearrangement joins TRBV5-4 to TRBJ1-4; no reliable D call. With 2 bases removed from V and 8 bases from J, the gap between germline ends came to 16 bases. The CDR3 length is 15 residues. Germline loops: CDR1 SGHNT, CDR2 YYREEE (reference sequence).

The CDR3, as DNA: TGTGCCAGCAGCCTTAGGGGGGACAGGGTGAATGGAAACACCATATATTTT. This codes for CASSLRGDRVNGNTIYF. The chain links TRBV9 to TRBJ1-3; 9 bases agree with TRBD1. This CDR3 contains 17 residues. Trimming at V came to 4 bases and at J to 3 bases, leaving 11 bases not matched to a gene. From germline, CDR1 is SGDLS and CDR2 YYNGEE. Variable domain in full (rest from reference TRBV9 and TRBJ1-3): DSGVTQTPKHLITATGQRVTLRCSPRSGDLSVYWYQQSLDQGLQFLIQYYNGEERAKGNILERFSAQQFPDLHSELNLSSLELGDSALYFCASSLRGDRVNGNTIYFGEGSWLTVV.

Only one count was recorded for this clone. V gene TRBV27 combines with J gene TRBJ1-5; possibly TRBD1 for D (5 bases). Germline V gene sequence: CDR1 MNHEY, CDR2 SMNVEV (reference sequence). The length of the CDR3 is 20 residues. V lost 7 bases and J 7 bases, leaving 35 bases between the germline ends. As DNA, the CDR3 is TGTGCCAGCAATGATGACCGGGGGTCCTTTTGGGCCGCCGGGAAGCAGCCCCAGCATTTT. Translating it yields CASNDDRGSFWAAGKQPQHF.

This chain links TRBV5-1 with TRBJ2-5, with D possibly TRBD1 on 6 matching bases. V was clipped by 0 bases and J by 3 bases, with 12 bases between them. Germline V gives CDR1 SGHRS, CDR2 YFSETQ. CDR3 length: 15 amino acids. As DNA, the CDR3 is TGCGCCAGCAGCTTGGCCCGGACAGACAAAGAGACCCAGTACTTC. This encodes CASSLARTDKETQYF.

The chain carries TRBV5-4 and TRBJ2-4, with D possibly being TRBD2 (6 bases). The CDR3 totals 15 residues. Germline V gives CDR1 SGHNT, CDR2 YYREEE (reference sequence). Deletions cut 2 bases from V and 1 base from J, with 10 bases between. CDR3 sequence reads: CASSLYGTAKNIQYF. CDR3 in DNA: TGTGCCAGCAGCTTATACGGGACTGCCAAAAACATTCAGTACTTC.

The chain has TRBV5-1 and TRBJ1-2; D may be TRBD1 (5 bases). The germline gives CDR1 SGHRS, CDR2 YFSETQ. The CDR3 spans 14 residues. V was shortened by 8 bases and J by 2 bases, with 16 bases between the two germline ends. CDR3 coding DNA: TGCGCCAGTCGGTCCGGGGGAGAGAACTATGGCTACACCTTC. Amino acid sequence: CASRSGGENYGYTF.

The chain links TRBV6-6 to TRBJ1-6; maybe TRBD1 (6 bases). The CDR3 extends over 13 amino acids. V was shortened by 6 bases and J by 7 bases, with 10 bases between the two germline ends. Germline V gene data show CDR1 as MNHNY and CDR2 as SVGAGI (reference sequence). This chain's CDR3 is CASSGTPNSPLHF. The CDR3 DNA is TGTGCCAGCAGCGGGACACCGAATTCACCCCTCCACTTT.

The J gene is TRBJ2-5, the V gene TRBV27; 7 bases match TRBD1. V lost 6 bases to trimming and J lost 0 bases; unmatched junction nucleotides: 16. This CDR3 contains 18 residues. Germline assignment: CDR1 MNHEY and CDR2 SMNVEV (reference sequence). DNA for the CDR3: TGTGCCAGCAGCCCGGGACAGTGGAACCTTCGGTACCAAGAGACCCAGTACTTC. This codes for CASSPGQWNLRYQETQYF.